This T cell receptor beta chain derives from a study of control samples from healthy donors and cancer patients. This clone showed up just once. Trimming removed 8 bases from V and 2 bases from J, with 16 bases in between. The CDR3 extends over 15 amino acids. Germline values: CDR1 KGHDR, CDR2 SFDVKD. Assay: immunoSEQ multiplex PCR; the TCRdb copy retains only in-frame clones and omits some. Here the sample spans tens of thousands of clones, approximately 94% being singletons. The sample consisted of blood. The V call is TRBV24-1, the J call TRBJ2-3; weak D call: TRBD1 (6 bases). This clonotype was sampled from a man younger than 40 in good health. For the CDR3, the DNA is TGTGCCACCAACCGCGCAGGGGAGCCCACAGATACGCAGTATTTT. This gives the protein CATNRAGEPTDTQYF.